The next 17 T cell receptor beta chains were all read from a single sample in a study of CD8 T cells in Susac syndrome. It was with random hexamers that 0.5 to 1 ug RNA was reverse transcribed. MiXCR, run by TCRdb on the immunoSEQ multiplex PCR reads, gives a single entry per CDR3 protein. The repertoire has a few hundred thousand distinct CDR3 sequences, 80% to 95% of them found once; the top ten carry 0.1% to 0.15%. The specimen was CD8+ T cells from PBMCs. The receptors come from a human donor with multiple sclerosis.

The chain has TRBV20-1 and TRBJ2-1; D possibly matches TRBD1 or TRBD2 (7 bases each). With 0 bases removed from V and 11 bases from J, the gap between germline ends came to 17 bases. The germline gives CDR1 DFQATT, CDR2 SNEGSKA (reference sequence). The CDR3 loop spans 14 amino acids. This CDR3 is CSARDLRGEGQQFF. DNA of the CDR3: TGCAGTGCTAGAGATCTCAGGGGGGAGGGCCAGCAGTTCTTC.

J is TRBJ2-1 and V is TRBV7-3; 7 positions agree with TRBD2. This CDR3 is built from 16 residues. Germline CDR1 and CDR2: SGHTA and FQGTGA. The V and J ends lost 0 bases and 5 bases, in that order; junction bases with no gene match: 7. CDR3 coding DNA: TGTGCCAGCAGCTTAACGGGCGGGAGAACTCACAATGAGCAGTTCTTC. Translation gives CASSLTGGRTHNEQFF.

V and J are TRBV6-5 and TRBJ2-7; 8 nucleotides match TRBD2. V was clipped by 9 bases and J by 2 bases; unmatched bases: 3. Per the germline V gene, CDR1 is MNHEY and CDR2 is SVGAGI. The CDR3 covers 12 residues. The CDR3 protein is CASSGVPYEQYF. CDR3 nucleotides: TGTGCCAGTAGCGGGGTGCCCTACGAGCAGTACTTC.

This chain connects TRBV6-2 or TRBV6-3 to TRBJ2-6; a possible D gene is TRBD1 (6 bases). Germline assignment: CDR1 MNHEY and CDR2 SVGEGT. V was clipped by 8 bases and J by 2 bases, with 19 bases between them. The CDR3 is 17 residues long. This chain's CDR3 is CASGVGQFRAGANVLTF. In nucleotides, the CDR3 is TGTGCCAGCGGCGTTGGACAGTTTAGGGCTGGGGCCAACGTCCTGACTTTC.

V usage is TRBV21-1 and J usage is TRBJ2-1. TRBV21-1 is described as a pseudogene. CDR3 length: 11 amino acids. The DNA of the CDR3 is TGTGCCACCCAGACGGGGAATGAGCAGTTCTTC. As protein: CATQTGNEQFF.

The chain has TRBV9 and TRBJ2-2, with 9 nucleotides matching TRBD1. In germline, CDR1 is SGDLS, CDR2 YYNGEE. This CDR3 contains 15 residues. V gave up 4 bases and J gave up 4 bases; unmatched junction bases: 5. CDR3 sequence: CASSTGGAGTGELFF. Here the CDR3 DNA reads TGTGCCAGCAGCACAGGGGGCGCGGGCACCGGGGAGCTGTTTTTT.

The chain uses TRBV9 and TRBJ2-7, with 8 bases that match TRBD2. Trimming took 4 bases from V and 2 from J; bases not matched to a gene: 8. The CDR3 has 15 amino acids. Per the germline V gene, CDR1 is SGDLS and CDR2 is YYNGEE. DNA for the CDR3: TGTGCCAGCAGCCCCGAAGCGGGGGAAGCCTACGAGCAGTACTTC. Translating gives CASSPEAGEAYEQYF.

The gene calls are TRBV4-1 and TRBJ1-5; D is perhaps TRBD1 (6 bases). Trimming shortened V by 4 bases and J by 7 bases, and 17 bases separated the two germline ends. This CDR3 spans 15 amino acids. The germline gives CDR1 MGHRA, CDR2 YSYEKL. The DNA for the CDR3 is TGCGCCAGCAGCCCCGGGGGGGGGCCCATACAGCCCCAGCATTTT. Its translation is CASSPGGGPIQPQHF.

V and J are TRBV7-9 and TRBJ1-1; unclear D gene. The CDR3 is 14 amino acids. The germline CDR1 and CDR2 sequences are SEHNR and FQNEAQ (reference sequence). V dropped 5 bases and J dropped 6 bases, with 16 bases sitting between them. This CDR3 is CASSAPFREPEAFF. The CDR3 DNA follows: TGTGCCAGCAGCGCACCTTTCCGGGAACCTGAAGCTTTCTTT.

The rearrangement joins TRBV2 to TRBJ2-1, with a weak D call TRBD1 (5 bases). Germline values: CDR1 SNHLY, CDR2 FYNNEI. The V and J ends lost 2 bases and 4 bases respectively, with 12 bases between them. This CDR3 contains 15 residues. CDR3 loop: CASSEPLDRYNEQFF. The CDR3 nucleotides read TGTGCCAGCAGTGAACCTTTAGACAGATACAATGAGCAGTTCTTC.

The chain carries TRBV3-1 and TRBJ2-3; D perhaps matches TRBD2 (6 bases). The CDR3 runs 15 residues. Looked up from germline, CDR1 is LGHDT and CDR2 is YNNKEL (reference sequence). V lost 1 base, J lost 7 bases, and 15 bases lay in between. CDR3 protein: CASSQARFGGYTQYF. Written as DNA, the CDR3 is TGTGCCAGCAGCCAAGCTCGATTCGGGGGATATACGCAGTATTTT.

This clonotype has only a few counts. The CDR3 sequence is CASSRSGSSYNEQFF. The CDR3 DNA is TGTGCCAGCAGCCGTAGCGGTTCTTCCTACAATGAGCAGTTCTTC. The chain recombines TRBV3-1 with TRBJ2-1; possibly TRBD2 for D (6 bases). V was pared by 4 bases and J by 1 base, with 11 bases between. The CDR3 contains 15 residues. Germline-derived CDR1 and CDR2 are LGHDT and YNNKEL (reference sequence).

The chain joins TRBV5-4 to TRBJ1-1, with 8 bases that match TRBD1. CDR1 and CDR2 from the germline V gene are SGHNT and YYREEE (reference sequence). The CDR3 is 15 residues long. Trimming cost V 5 bases and J 0 bases; bases outside gene matches: 6. The CDR3 nucleotides read TGTGCCAGCAGTTCACAGGGGGGAATGAACACTGAAGCTTTCTTT. It codes for CASSSQGGMNTEAFF.

The V and J genes are TRBV12-3 or TRBV12-4 and TRBJ2-3; 7 nucleotides line up with TRBD1. The length of the CDR3 is 15 residues. V lost 6 bases, J lost 3 bases, and 9 bases stayed unmatched. In nucleotides, the CDR3 is TGTGCCAGCAGGGCCCTCACAGGGGCGACAGATACGCAGTATTTT. As protein: CASRALTGATDTQYF.

This clonotype was picked up a small number of times. The chain combines TRBV5-6 with TRBJ1-2; 9 nucleotides match TRBD1. CDR3 length equals 14 residues. The germline V gene has CDR1 SGHDT and CDR2 YYEEEE. V gave up 0 bases and J gave up 3 bases; unmatched junction bases: 0. The CDR3 region has the DNA TGTGCCAGCAGCTTGGGGACAGGGGACTATGGCTACACCTTC. Amino acids: CASSLGTGDYGYTF.

The V and J genes are TRBV6-5 and TRBJ2-1; 7 bases are a match to TRBD2. The length of the CDR3 is 15 residues. Per germline, CDR1 MNHEY and CDR2 SVGAGI. V lost 4 bases, J lost 8 bases, and 11 bases stayed unmatched. The CDR3 DNA reads TGTGCCAGCAGTTCCTTTGCGGGAGTAGCCTATGAGCAGTTCTTC. Its protein is CASSSFAGVAYEQFF.

The chain links TRBV12-3 or TRBV12-4 to TRBJ1-1; tentatively, D is TRBD1 (5 bases). V dropped 2 bases and J dropped 4 bases, with 8 bases sitting between them. The CDR3 loop spans 13 amino acids. CDR3 residues: CASSLMRGTEAFF. CDR3 coding DNA: TGTGCCAGCAGTTTAATGAGGGGCACTGAAGCTTTCTTT.